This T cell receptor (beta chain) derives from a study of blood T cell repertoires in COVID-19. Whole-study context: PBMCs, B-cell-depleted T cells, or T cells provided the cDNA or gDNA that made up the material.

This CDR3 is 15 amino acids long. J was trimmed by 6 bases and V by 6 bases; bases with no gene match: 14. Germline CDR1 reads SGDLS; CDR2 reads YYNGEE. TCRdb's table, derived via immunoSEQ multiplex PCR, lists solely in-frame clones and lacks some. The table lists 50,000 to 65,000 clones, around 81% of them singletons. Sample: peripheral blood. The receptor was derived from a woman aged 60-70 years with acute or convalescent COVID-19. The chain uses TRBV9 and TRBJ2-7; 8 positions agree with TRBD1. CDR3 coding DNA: TGTGCCAGCAACCTTGGGCAGGGGGCGCTTAGCGAGCAGTACTTC. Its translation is CASNLGQGALSEQYF. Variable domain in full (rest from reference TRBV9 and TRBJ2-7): DSGVTQTPKHLITATGQRVTLRCSPRSGDLSVYWYQQSLDQGLQFLIQYYNGEERAKGNILERFSAQQFPDLHSELNLSSLELGDSALYFCASNLGQGALSEQYFGPGTRLTVT.